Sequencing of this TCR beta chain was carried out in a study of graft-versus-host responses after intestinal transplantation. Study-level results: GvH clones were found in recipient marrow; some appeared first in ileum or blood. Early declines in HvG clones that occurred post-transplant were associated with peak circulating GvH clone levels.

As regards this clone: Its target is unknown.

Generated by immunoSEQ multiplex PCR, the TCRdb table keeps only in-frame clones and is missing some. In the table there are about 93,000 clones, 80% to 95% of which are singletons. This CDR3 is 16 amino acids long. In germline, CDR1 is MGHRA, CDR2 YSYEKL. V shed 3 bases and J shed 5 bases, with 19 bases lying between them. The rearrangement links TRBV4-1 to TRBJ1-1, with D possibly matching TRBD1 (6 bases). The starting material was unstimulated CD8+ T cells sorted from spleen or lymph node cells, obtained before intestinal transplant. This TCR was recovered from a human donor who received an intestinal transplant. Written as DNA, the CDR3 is TGCGCCAGCAGCCACTCTTCACAGGGATTTTGGACTGAAGCTTTCTTT. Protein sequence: CASSHSSQGFWTEAFF.